The sequence of this T cell receptor (beta chain) was determined in a study of blood T cell repertoires in COVID-19. In the study overall: Donors in the United States, Italy and Spain gave samples during acute or convalescent COVID-19.

The CDR3 extends over 15 amino acids. Trimming took 2 bases from V and 6 from J, leaving 17 bases between them. Germline values: CDR1 MNHNS, CDR2 SASEGT. Generated by immunoSEQ multiplex PCR, the TCRdb table keeps only in-frame clones and is missing some. The sample holds a few hundred thousand clones; less than 90% are singletons and the top ten take roughly 4.9%. Cohorts were based on clinical histories the participants reported. Someone with COVID-19 had been met by exposed participants within 2 weeks before study entry. The clonotype comes from a woman younger than 45 who had been exposed to COVID-19. The chain joins TRBV6-1 to TRBJ2-7; D uncertain. Sequenced material: PBMCs or T cells enriched from blood (not recorded which). CDR3 in amino acids: CASSESMALRGEQYF. In nucleotides, the CDR3 is TGTGCCAGCAGTGAATCCATGGCCCTACGAGGCGAGCAGTACTTC.